These 29 T cell receptor beta chains were all obtained from the same sample, sequenced in a study of blood T cell repertoires in COVID-19. Some clones are missing from TCRdb's copy, which holds only in-frame ones; the method was immunoSEQ multiplex PCR. This repertoire shows around 130,000 clones, 84% found once; its top ten account for about 1.5%. The sequenced material came from peripheral blood. The receptors were sampled from a man aged 55 to 70 with acute or convalescent COVID-19.

This clone was seen once. The chain couples TRBV6-5 to TRBJ2-7; D is perhaps TRBD1 (6 bases). Trimming stripped 2 bases from V and 6 bases from J, with 11 bases between. The CDR3 has 13 amino acids. Looked up from germline, CDR1 is MNHEY and CDR2 is SVGAGI. CDR3 DNA: TGTGCCAGCAGTTACGGGGGCCACCGCGAGCAGTACTTC. Translated: CASSYGGHREQYF.

The rearrangement joins TRBV19 to TRBJ1-1; D remains unclear. The CDR3 sequence is 14 residues long. The germline CDR1 and CDR2 sequences are LNHDA and SQIVND (reference sequence). V was cut by 3 bases and J by 0 bases, with 8 bases left in between. CDR3 sequence: CASSMSKLNTEAFF. CDR3 nucleotides: TGTGCCAGTAGTATGAGCAAGTTGAACACTGAAGCTTTCTTT.

The rearrangement links TRBV2 to TRBJ1-3; D not resolved. CDR1 and CDR2 (germline): SNHLY, FYNNEI. V gave up 7 bases and J gave up 10 bases, with 17 bases separating them. The CDR3 runs to 13 residues. The CDR3 loop is CASNEPNPQTIYF. Here the CDR3 DNA reads TGTGCCAGCAACGAGCCCAACCCTCAAACCATATATTTT.

The chain is built from TRBV5-1 and TRBJ1-1; 7 bases line up with TRBD1. Germline CDR1 SGHRS, CDR2 YFSETQ. The CDR3 covers 15 residues. Unmatched junction bases numbered 8, after V lost 4 bases and J lost 2 bases. The CDR3 DNA reads TGCGCCAGCAGCAAAGGACAGGTCGTTAACACTGAAGCTTTCTTT. Amino acid sequence: CASSKGQVVNTEAFF.

The CDR3 DNA is TGTGCCAGCAGTTTTCGGACTGAAGCTTTCTTT. Amino acid sequence: CASSFRTEAFF. The chain couples TRBV12-3 or TRBV12-4 to TRBJ1-1, with D unclear. Trimming took off 3 bases at V and 5 bases at J, with 4 bases between the two ends. The CDR3 is 11 residues long.

This clone was found once. This chain links TRBV7-9 with TRBJ1-1; a weak D match, TRBD1 (6 bases). The CDR3 contains 15 residues. The ends were cut back, 5 bases at V and 3 bases at J, with 16 bases in the middle. Germline V lookup: CDR1 SEHNR, CDR2 FQNEAQ (reference sequence). The DNA for the CDR3 is TGTGCCAGCAGCCACAGGGCTAGGGTGGACACTGAAGCTTTCTTT. Translation: CASSHRARVDTEAFF.

CDR3 DNA sequence: TGTGCCAGCAGCTATGGGAGCTCTGGAAACACCATATATTTT. Encoded protein: CASSYGSSGNTIYF. The chain has TRBV7-8 and TRBJ1-3; no definite D call. Germline CDR1 reads SGHVS; CDR2 reads FQNEAQ. This CDR3 spans 14 amino acids. V was cut by 4 bases and J by 0 bases, with 7 bases left in between.

This chain's CDR3 is CASSSDRGSYEQYF. The CDR3 DNA is TGTGCCAGCAGTTCCGACAGGGGCTCCTACGAGCAGTACTTC. The chain carries TRBV27 and TRBJ2-7, with TRBD1 identical over 8 bases. V shed 4 bases and J 0 bases; nucleotides not matched to a gene: 2. This CDR3 region has 14 residues. Germline loops: CDR1 MNHEY, CDR2 SMNVEV (reference sequence).

CDR3 bases: TGTGCCAGCAGCGTTGGGACAGGGACTGAAGCTTTCTTT. Translated: CASSVGTGTEAFF. The chain is built from TRBV9 and TRBJ1-1, with 9 bases lining up with TRBD1. This CDR3 contains 13 residues. CDR1 is SGDLS and CDR2 is YYNGEE in the germline V gene. The V and J ends lost 2 bases and 5 bases, in that order; junction bases with no gene match: 1.

The genes are TRBV2 and TRBJ2-1; 7 bases line up with TRBD2. Germline CDR1 and CDR2: SNHLY and FYNNEI. The CDR3 extends over 15 amino acids. J lost 2 bases, V lost 2 bases, and 3 bases had no gene match. The CDR3 region has the DNA TGTGCCAGCAGTGAAAGAGCGGGACCCTACAATGAGCAGTTCTTC. Amino acids: CASSERAGPYNEQFF.

The chain is built from TRBV5-1 and TRBJ2-7, with TRBD2 matching 7 bases. V gave up 8 bases and J gave up 0 bases; unmatched junction bases: 11. Germline V gives CDR1 SGHRS, CDR2 YFSETQ. The CDR3 loop spans 15 amino acids. The CDR3 sequence: CARLPIGRSSYEQYF. The CDR3 DNA reads as TGCGCCAGACTACCGATCGGGAGGTCCTCCTACGAGCAGTACTTC.

The chain carries TRBV28 and TRBJ1-5; 7 bases are a match to TRBD1. The CDR3 is 15 amino acids. The germline V gene encodes CDR1 MDHEN and CDR2 SYDVKM. J was trimmed by 3 bases and V by 6 bases; bases with no gene match: 8. CDR3 DNA sequence: TGTGCCAGCAGCCGCTCTAGGGGGCCCAATCAGCCCCAGCATTTT. The encoded protein is CASSRSRGPNQPQHF.

This chain uses TRBV29-1 with TRBJ1-2, with 9 positions matching TRBD1. V was clipped by 4 bases and J by 7 bases; unmatched bases: 10. The CDR3 is 14 residues long. CDR1 is SQVTM and CDR2 is ANQGSEA in the germline V gene. The CDR3, as DNA: TGCAGCGTTGGCTTTGACAGGGGGTGGGGTGGCTACACCTTC. Amino acids: CSVGFDRGWGGYTF.

This chain uses TRBV5-1 with TRBJ2-2; 7 bases match TRBD2. J gave up 1 base and V 1 base, and 10 bases lay outside the gene matches. The germline gives CDR1 SGHRS, CDR2 YFSETQ. The CDR3 extends over 18 amino acids. The CDR3 DNA reads as TGCGCCAGCAGCTTGAGTGGAGGAAGCGGGATGAACACCGGGGAGCTGTTTTTT. It is translated as CASSLSGGSGMNTGELFF.

The CDR3: CASSLNLYGELFF. The CDR3, as DNA: TGTGCCAGCAGCTTAAATCTGTACGGGGAGCTGTTTTTT. The chain uses TRBV11-1 and TRBJ2-2, with unresolved D. V lost 2 bases, J lost 7 bases, and 8 bases lay in between. The CDR3 totals 13 residues. Germline V gene data show CDR1 as SGHAT and CDR2 as FQDESV (reference sequence).

This clone was found once. The rearrangement uses TRBV5-1 and TRBJ1-4; TRBD1 matches at 11 bases. V was pared by 3 bases and J by 6 bases, with 4 bases of the junction left unmatched. Looked up from germline, CDR1 is SGHRS and CDR2 is YFSETQ. The CDR3 is made up of 15 amino acids. CDR3 protein: CASSSWGQGDEKLFF. CDR3 DNA: TGCGCCAGCAGCTCGTGGGGACAGGGGGATGAAAAACTGTTTTTT.

The V call is TRBV9, the J call TRBJ1-5; D not resolved. Per the germline V gene, CDR1 is SGDLS and CDR2 is YYNGEE. V dropped 0 bases and J dropped 4 bases, with 5 bases sitting between them. The CDR3 is 13 amino acids. The CDR3 nucleotides are TGTGCCAGCAGCGTAGGAGTTAATCAGCCCCAGCATTTT. Protein product: CASSVGVNQPQHF.

V usage is TRBV5-1 and J usage is TRBJ1-1; the match to TRBD1 covers 7 bases. This CDR3 is 13 amino acids long. Per germline, CDR1 SGHRS and CDR2 YFSETQ. V lost 9 bases and J lost 10; bases outside the gene matches: 15. CDR3 region: CATKTSNRDRAFF. In nucleotides, the CDR3 is TGCGCCACCAAAACTAGTAACAGGGACAGAGCTTTCTTT.

The chain employs TRBV2 and TRBJ1-2; 10 bases line up with TRBD1. The CDR3 totals 16 residues. Looked up from germline, CDR1 is SNHLY and CDR2 is FYNNEI. Trimming at V came to 7 bases and at J to 0 bases, leaving 8 bases not matched to a gene. For the CDR3, the DNA is TGTGCCAGCACCCGGGACAGGGGCAGGACTAACTATGGCTACACCTTC. Translation: CASTRDRGRTNYGYTF.

The V and J genes are TRBV2 and TRBJ2-5, with 9 bases matching TRBD2. The CDR3 sequence is 15 residues long. Trimming at V came to 4 bases and at J to 2 bases, leaving 5 bases not matched to a gene. Germline V gives CDR1 SNHLY, CDR2 FYNNEI. The chain's CDR3 is CASSVGGGGQETQYF. CDR3 nucleotide sequence: TGTGCCAGCAGTGTGGGCGGGGGGGGACAAGAGACCCAGTACTTC.

This chain links TRBV9 with TRBJ1-1; TRBD1 might be the D (5 bases). V lost 0 bases and J lost 1, with 7 bases in between. The germline gives CDR1 SGDLS, CDR2 YYNGEE. The length of the CDR3 is 14 residues. The CDR3 loop reads CASSVAGQNTEAFF. DNA of the CDR3: TGTGCCAGCAGCGTAGCAGGACAGAACACTGAAGCTTTCTTT.

The chain employs TRBV19 and TRBJ1-5; D not resolved. The germline V and J ends were trimmed by 5 bases and 6 bases, with 11 bases remaining between them. The CDR3 runs 13 residues. Germline loops: CDR1 LNHDA, CDR2 SQIVND (reference sequence). CDR3 sequence: CASSLSASQPQHF. The CDR3 nucleotides read TGTGCCAGTAGTTTGTCCGCCAGTCAGCCCCAGCATTTT.

The gene calls are TRBV6-1 and TRBJ2-5; 8 nucleotides agree with TRBD2. J gave up 1 base and V 4 bases, and 8 bases lay outside the gene matches. Germline CDR1 MNHNS, CDR2 SASEGT. There are 16 residues in the CDR3. The DNA for the CDR3 is TGTGCCAGCAGTGGCCGCTCAACTAGCGGCCAAGAGACCCAGTACTTC. This sequence encodes CASSGRSTSGQETQYF.

The genes are TRBV28 and TRBJ1-1, with a weak D call TRBD1 (5 bases). The germline V and J ends were trimmed by 6 bases and 2 bases, with 13 bases remaining between them. Germline values: CDR1 MDHEN, CDR2 SYDVKM. The length of the CDR3 is 14 residues. The CDR3 loop reads CASRPPQGNTEAFF. CDR3 in DNA: TGTGCCAGCAGACCCCCCCAGGGAAACACTGAAGCTTTCTTT.

This clone has just a few counts. The rearrangement links TRBV5-4 to TRBJ2-5; D possibly corresponds to TRBD2 (6 bases). V gave up 1 base and J gave up 3 bases, with 16 bases separating them. Germline lookup yields CDR1 SGHNT and CDR2 YYREEE (reference sequence). The CDR3 is 16 residues long. The CDR3 sequence: CASSLNRDSLKETQYF. The DNA of the CDR3 is TGTGCCAGCAGCTTGAACCGGGACTCCCTCAAAGAGACCCAGTACTTC.

J is TRBJ2-2 and V is TRBV5-1; 11 bases match TRBD2. CDR3 size: 16 residues. Germline CDR1 is SGHRS and CDR2 is YFSETQ. V shed 2 bases, J shed 0 bases, and the junction held 0 bases outside the gene matches. CDR3 nucleotide sequence: TGCGCCAGCAGCTTTAGCGGGGGGGCGAACACCGGGGAGCTGTTTTTT. This translates into CASSFSGGANTGELFF.

A few counts support this clone. The rearrangement links TRBV10-3 to TRBJ1-2, with D possibly matching TRBD1 (5 bases). The V end was cut by 3 bases, the J end by 8 bases, with 13 bases between. This CDR3 region has 13 residues. CDR1 and CDR2 (germline): ENHRY, SYGVKD. In nucleotides, the CDR3 is TGTGCCATCAGTGATCAGGGCTCCGACGGCTACACCTTC. This gives the protein CAISDQGSDGYTF.

The rearrangement links TRBV5-1 to TRBJ2-5; 7 bases map to TRBD2. Germline lookup yields CDR1 SGHRS and CDR2 YFSETQ. V was pared by 2 bases and J by 0 bases, with 7 bases of the junction left unmatched. The CDR3 runs to 16 residues. CDR3 region: CASSLGLAVHQETQYF. DNA for the CDR3: TGCGCCAGCAGCTTAGGGCTAGCGGTACACCAAGAGACCCAGTACTTC.

The chain is built from TRBV6-6 and TRBJ1-5; TRBD1 matches 8 bases. The J segment lost 6 bases and the V segment lost 5 bases, leaving 15 bases of the junction unmatched. This CDR3 spans 17 amino acids. Germline CDR1 and CDR2: MNHNY and SVGAGI (reference sequence). CDR3 in amino acids: CASSQTRQGPGSQPQHF. The CDR3 DNA follows: TGTGCCAGCAGTCAGACCCGACAGGGGCCGGGAAGTCAGCCCCAGCATTTT.